The present entry profiles one TCR beta chain with its context. 13 Jbeta primers and 60 Vbeta primers were used for the PCR. Some clones are missing from TCRdb's copy, which holds only in-frame ones; the method was immunoSEQ multiplex PCR. The sample has some 140,000 clones, 65% to 80% seen once; the top ten hold 6.5% to 7%. The V gene's germline CDR1 is LNHDA and CDR2 SQIVND (reference sequence). The CDR3 extends over 16 amino acids. J was trimmed by 11 bases and V by 6 bases; bases with no gene match: 20. This sample stems from a study of cytomegalovirus exposure and HLA in healthy donors. This chain links TRBV19 with TRBJ2-5; 8 bases fit TRBD2. The receptor was isolated from a man aged 40-49 years in good health and CMV-seropositive. The source material was PBMCs. CDR3 bases: TGTGCCAGTAGCGCCCCAGCGCGGACTAGCCTCTGGGAGCAGTACTTC. Translation gives CASSAPARTSLWEQYF.